Below are 30 T cell receptor beta chains sequenced from a single sample in a study of cytomegalovirus exposure and HLA in healthy donors. Sequencing was performed with immunoSEQ multiplex PCR; in TCRdb, only in-frame clones are kept and a portion is missing. The data hold over 200,000 clones, with around 90% observed a single time. Sequencing input: PBMCs. Every receptor here comes from a woman aged 18-29 years in good health and CMV-seropositive.

This clone was recorded once. The CDR3 loop reads CAWRIDRGDRDTEAFF. The CDR3 DNA is TGTGCCTGGAGAATTGACAGGGGGGATCGAGACACTGAAGCTTTCTTT. This rearrangement joins TRBV30 to TRBJ1-1; 9 bases are shared with TRBD1. The CDR3 spans 16 residues. The V gene's germline CDR1 is GTSNPN and CDR2 SVGIG (reference sequence). V shed 3 bases and J 3 bases; nucleotides not matched to a gene: 11. The full variable domain, its missing parts supplied by reference TRBV30 and TRBJ1-1, is SQTIHQWPATLVQPVGSPLSLECTVEGTSNPNLYWYRQAAGRGLQLLFYSVGIGQISSEVPQNLSASRPQDRQFILSSKKLLLSDSGFYLCAWRIDRGDRDTEAFFGQGTRLTVV.

For this clone: This same CDR3 is encoded by further DNA sequences in the sample. The chain carries TRBV9 and TRBJ1-5; no firm D call. Trimming removed 0 bases from V and 0 bases from J, with 7 bases in between. CDR3 length equals 15 residues. Germline lookup yields CDR1 SGDLS and CDR2 YYNGEE. CDR3 in DNA: TGTGCCAGCAGCGTAGCGGGGTATAGCAATCAGCCCCAGCATTTT. This translates into CASSVAGYSNQPQHF.

The chain has TRBV2 and TRBJ2-7; 9 bases map to TRBD2. V lost 1 base, J lost 0 bases, and 1 base stayed unmatched. This CDR3 is 15 amino acids long. CDR1 is SNHLY, CDR2 FYNNEI, per germline. CDR3: CASSEVLAGSYEQYF. In nucleotides, the CDR3 is TGTGCCAGCAGTGAAGTACTAGCGGGCTCCTACGAGCAGTACTTC.

The chain uses TRBV29-1 and TRBJ2-7; weak D call: TRBD1 (5 bases). The CDR3 has 14 amino acids. Per the germline V gene, CDR1 is SQVTM and CDR2 is ANQGSEA. Trimming left V 4 bases short and J 2 bases short, with 15 bases between. This chain's CDR3 is CSVGRQGITYEQYF. CDR3 nucleotide sequence: TGCAGCGTTGGTAGGCAGGGAATAACCTACGAGCAGTACTTC.

Only a few counts were recorded for this clone. The V and J genes are TRBV5-4 and TRBJ2-7; 7 bases line up with TRBD1. This CDR3 comprises 14 residues. Germline V gene lookup returns CDR1 SGHNT and CDR2 YYREEE (reference sequence). The V and J ends lost 3 bases and 1 base, in that order; junction bases with no gene match: 4. CDR3 nucleotide sequence: TGTGCCAGCAGCTCGGGACAGCGATCCTACGAGCAGTACTTC. It encodes CASSSGQRSYEQYF.

Turning to this clone: Other DNA sequences from this sample encode an identical CDR3 as well. The chain recombines TRBV6-5 with TRBJ1-2, with D possibly matching TRBD1 (6 bases). Per the germline V gene, CDR1 is MNHEY and CDR2 is SVGAGI. The CDR3 consists of 14 residues. Deletions cut 0 bases from V and 2 bases from J, with 7 bases between. The CDR3 sequence is CASSYSGANYGYTF. CDR3 in DNA: TGTGCCAGCAGTTACTCGGGGGCGAACTATGGCTACACCTTC.

This chain links TRBV27 with TRBJ1-2; 9 bases are shared with TRBD1. The germline gives CDR1 MNHEY, CDR2 SMNVEV (reference sequence). J lost 2 bases, V lost 5 bases, and 3 bases had no gene match. The CDR3 is 14 amino acids. This chain's CDR3 is CASSLGTGNYGYTF. CDR3 bases: TGTGCCAGCAGTCTAGGGACAGGGAACTATGGCTACACCTTC.

This chain uses TRBV28 with TRBJ2-4; 10 nucleotides line up with TRBD2. The CDR3 consists of 20 residues. CDR1 is MDHEN and CDR2 is SYDVKM in the germline V gene. Trimming removed 5 bases from V and 8 bases from J; junction bases left unmatched: 24. The CDR3 loop is CASSPWDPKGNSGRWHIQYF. The CDR3, as DNA: TGTGCCAGCAGTCCGTGGGACCCAAAGGGGAATAGCGGGAGGTGGCACATTCAGTACTTC.

The chain recombines TRBV28 with TRBJ1-1, with a possible D match to TRBD1 (6 bases). The V and J ends lost 5 bases and 4 bases respectively, with 14 bases between them. Germline values: CDR1 MDHEN, CDR2 SYDVKM. This CDR3 is built from 14 residues. The CDR3 DNA follows: TGTGCCAGCAGTACCCCAGGGGCGAGCACTGAAGCTTTCTTT. Encoded protein: CASSTPGASTEAFF.

In DNA, the CDR3 is TGCGCCAGCAGCCTGGGGGGTGAAAAACTGTTTTTT. Translated: CASSLGGEKLFF. The V call is TRBV4-1, the J call TRBJ1-4; a weak D match, TRBD1 (5 bases). From germline, CDR1 is MGHRA and CDR2 YSYEKL. Trimming cost V 4 bases and J 7 bases, with 7 bases left between them. This CDR3 has 12 residues.

CDR3 protein: CAWSAGQNPYEQYF. The DNA of the CDR3 is TGTGCCTGGAGTGCAGGACAGAACCCCTACGAGCAGTACTTC. The chain carries TRBV30 and TRBJ2-7, with D perhaps TRBD1 (6 bases). CDR1 GTSNPN and CDR2 SVGIG come from the germline V gene (reference sequence). Trimming removed 1 base from V and 2 bases from J, with 12 bases in between. This CDR3 is 14 amino acids long. The whole variable domain, remainder taken from reference TRBV30 and TRBJ2-7, is SQTIHQWPATLVQPVGSPLSLECTVEGTSNPNLYWYRQAAGRGLQLLFYSVGIGQISSEVPQNLSASRPQDRQFILSSKKLLLSDSGFYLCAWSAGQNPYEQYFGPGTRLTVT.

The rearrangement uses TRBV6-5 and TRBJ1-2; D not certain. V lost 8 bases and J 8 bases, leaving 18 bases between the germline ends. Germline lookup yields CDR1 MNHEY and CDR2 SVGAGI. The CDR3 has 13 residues. The DNA of the CDR3 is TGTGCCAGCTCCCCCGGGGAGTCGAGGGGCTACACCTTC. The encoded protein is CASSPGESRGYTF.

V usage is TRBV25-1 and J usage is TRBJ1-1, with D possibly TRBD1 on 5 matching bases. The CDR3 runs 14 residues. Germline CDR1 and CDR2: MGHDK and SYGVNS. Trimming took 3 bases from V and 2 from J, leaving 10 bases between them. DNA of the CDR3: TGTGCCAGCAGTGAGGACATTTTAAACACTGAAGCTTTCTTT. Protein sequence: CASSEDILNTEAFF.

The chain links TRBV4-1 to TRBJ2-1; TRBD2 might be the D (5 bases). Germline CDR1 MGHRA, CDR2 YSYEKL. The CDR3 covers 13 residues. Deletions cut 4 bases from V and 7 bases from J, with 11 bases between. This CDR3 reads CASSLDPGNEQFF. CDR3 nucleotide sequence: TGCGCCAGCAGCCTAGACCCGGGGAATGAGCAGTTCTTC.

In this sample, this clone turned up once. This chain connects TRBV27 to TRBJ2-3, with no clear D. This CDR3 comprises 13 residues. CDR1 is MNHEY, CDR2 SMNVEV, per germline (reference sequence). Trimming removed 6 bases from V and 6 bases from J, with 13 bases in between. The chain's CDR3 is CASSPAGSDTQYF. As DNA, the CDR3 is TGTGCCAGCAGCCCCGCCGGTTCGGATACGCAGTATTTT.

V gene TRBV28 combines with J gene TRBJ1-5; no firm D call. Trimming cost V 5 bases and J 10 bases, with 24 bases left between them. The CDR3 is made up of 16 amino acids. Germline CDR1 and CDR2: MDHEN and SYDVKM. The chain's CDR3 is CASSPELGGVESPQHF. CDR3 sequence (DNA): TGTGCCAGCAGTCCGGAACTAGGTGGGGTAGAATCACCCCAGCATTTT.

As DNA, the CDR3 is TGTGCCAGCAGCTTAACAGGGTACACTGAAGCTTTCTTT. Translating gives CASSLTGYTEAFF. The rearrangement uses TRBV11-2 and TRBJ1-1; maybe TRBD1 (6 bases). V lost 2 bases, J lost 3 bases, and 7 bases lay in between. From germline, CDR1 is SGHAT and CDR2 FQNNGV. The CDR3 is 13 amino acids.

A few counts support this clone. V and J are TRBV2 and TRBJ1-1; 8 bases match TRBD1. This CDR3 has 14 amino acids. CDR1 SNHLY and CDR2 FYNNEI come from the germline V gene. The J segment lost 9 bases and the V segment lost 3 bases, leaving 9 bases of the junction unmatched. This CDR3 reads CASSELQGVMKAFF. The CDR3 nucleotides are TGTGCCAGCAGTGAGCTACAGGGGGTGATGAAAGCTTTCTTT.

The V call is TRBV27, the J call TRBJ2-7; 7 bases align to TRBD1. CDR1 and CDR2 (germline): MNHEY, SMNVEV (reference sequence). After removal of 6 bases from V and 1 base from J, the junction contained 9 bases not matched to a gene. The CDR3 runs 15 residues. CDR3 residues: CASSPRTGSSYEQYF. DNA for the CDR3: TGTGCCAGCAGCCCACGGACAGGCAGTTCCTACGAGCAGTACTTC.

The genes are TRBV28 and TRBJ2-7, with D perhaps matching TRBD2 (6 bases). This CDR3 has 14 residues. V was trimmed by 6 bases and J by 4 bases, leaving 16 bases between them. In germline, CDR1 is MDHEN, CDR2 SYDVKM. The chain's CDR3 is CASRVRDSRYEQYF. The CDR3 DNA sequence: TGTGCCAGCAGGGTCCGGGACTCGAGGTACGAGCAGTACTTC.

Note on this clone: One junction end disagrees with the germline gene, perhaps due to a read error. This CDR3 is also generated by other DNA sequences in the sample. This rearrangement joins TRBV4-1 to TRBJ2-7; 9 nucleotides line up with TRBD2. CDR1 is MGHRA and CDR2 is YSYEKL in the germline V gene. The CDR3 totals 15 residues. In nucleotides, the CDR3 is TGTGCCAGCAGCCAAGAGACTAGCGGCTCCTACGAGCAGTACTTC. This sequence encodes CASSQETSGSYEQYF.

This clone occurred once. The rearrangement uses TRBV5-1 and TRBJ1-1, with D perhaps TRBD1 (6 bases). Germline CDR1 is SGHRS and CDR2 is YFSETQ. V gave up 2 bases and J gave up 1 base, with 9 bases separating them. The CDR3 has 14 residues. Here the CDR3 reads CASSFRTANTEAFF. The CDR3 nucleotides read TGCGCCAGCAGCTTTCGGACAGCGAACACTGAAGCTTTCTTT.

The chain has TRBV4-1 and TRBJ2-5; D perhaps matches TRBD2 (5 bases). Deletions cut 1 base from V and 6 bases from J, with 12 bases between. CDR1 MGHRA and CDR2 YSYEKL come from the germline V gene. This CDR3 has 14 residues. The CDR3 DNA sequence: TGCGCCAGCAGCCAAGGAGGGCCGGGTAAGACCCAGTACTTC. It specifies CASSQGGPGKTQYF.

V gene TRBV28 combines with J gene TRBJ1-1; D call uncertain. Germline CDR1 reads MDHEN; CDR2 reads SYDVKM. Trimming left V 0 bases short and J 13 bases short, with 12 bases between. This CDR3 has 12 amino acids. CDR3 DNA: TGTGCCAGCAGTTTATGGGGGAGGAAGGGTTTCTTT. Translated: CASSLWGRKGFF.

This chain joins TRBV15 and TRBJ2-4, with 8 bases identical to TRBD2. This CDR3 has 15 amino acids. Germline lookup yields CDR1 LNHNV and CDR2 YYDKDF (reference sequence). With V trimmed by 6 bases and J by 0 bases, 4 bases remained unmatched. For the CDR3, the DNA is TGTGCCACCAGAGGCGGGGGGCTAGCCAAAAACATTCAGTACTTC. Protein sequence: CATRGGGLAKNIQYF.

This chain connects TRBV14 to TRBJ2-2; D gene unclear. The CDR3 totals 13 residues. Trimming left V 5 bases short and J 4 bases short, with 8 bases between. The germline CDR1 and CDR2 sequences are SGHDN and FVKESK. The CDR3 nucleotides are TGTGCCAGCAGCGAAGCTACCACCGGGGAGCTGTTTTTT. Translated, it gives CASSEATTGELFF.

J is TRBJ2-7 and V is TRBV7-9; 9 bases agree with TRBD1. Looked up from germline, CDR1 is SEHNR and CDR2 is FQNEAQ (reference sequence). V trimming: 6 bases; J trimming: 1 base; junction bases outside the gene matches: 7. The CDR3 extends over 15 amino acids. Written as DNA, the CDR3 is TGTGCCAGCAGGCCGGGACAGGGAGGATCCTACGAGCAGTACTTC. Protein sequence: CASRPGQGGSYEQYF.

The chain recombines TRBV10-1 with TRBJ2-7; 7 bases fit TRBD1. The V gene end was trimmed by 5 bases and the J gene end by 5 bases; junction bases not matched to a gene: 18. This CDR3 spans 17 amino acids. The V gene's germline CDR1 is WNHNN and CDR2 SYGVQD (reference sequence). The CDR3 nucleotides read TGCGCCAGCAGTTCTTGGGTCTCTGGGACAGACATCAACGAGCAGTACTTC. It yields the protein CASSSWVSGTDINEQYF.

This clone was observed a few times. The genes are TRBV19 and TRBJ1-2; possible D gene TRBD1, 5 bases. Trimming shortened V by 3 bases and J by 7 bases, and 12 bases separated the two germline ends. The CDR3 is 13 residues long. Germline assignment: CDR1 LNHDA and CDR2 SQIVND (reference sequence). The CDR3 protein is CASSIGRGSGYTF. The CDR3, as DNA: TGTGCCAGTAGTATCGGTAGGGGAAGTGGCTACACCTTC.

The chain employs TRBV7-2 and TRBJ2-7, with TRBD2 matching over 8 bases. The V segment lost 5 bases and the J segment 3 bases; nucleotides outside the gene matches: 9. CDR3 length: 15 amino acids. CDR1 is SGHTA and CDR2 is FQGNSA in the germline V gene. The CDR3 sequence is CASSPSGGGLYEQYF. CDR3 in DNA: TGTGCCAGCAGCCCTAGCGGCGGGGGGCTCTACGAGCAGTACTTC.